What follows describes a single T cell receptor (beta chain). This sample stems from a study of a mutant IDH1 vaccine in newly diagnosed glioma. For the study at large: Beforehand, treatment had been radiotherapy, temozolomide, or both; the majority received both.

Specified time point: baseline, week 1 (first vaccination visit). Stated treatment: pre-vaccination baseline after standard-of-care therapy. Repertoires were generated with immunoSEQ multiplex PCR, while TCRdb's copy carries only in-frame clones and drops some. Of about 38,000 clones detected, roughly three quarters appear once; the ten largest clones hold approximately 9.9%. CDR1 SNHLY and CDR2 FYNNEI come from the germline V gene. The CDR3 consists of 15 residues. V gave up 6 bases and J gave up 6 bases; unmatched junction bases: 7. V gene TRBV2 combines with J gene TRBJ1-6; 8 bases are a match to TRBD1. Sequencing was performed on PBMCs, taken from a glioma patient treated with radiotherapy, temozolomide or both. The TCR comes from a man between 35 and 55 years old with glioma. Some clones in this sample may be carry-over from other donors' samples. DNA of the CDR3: TGTGCCAGCAGGGGCCGGACAGGGTTTAATTCACCCCTCCACTTT. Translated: CASRGRTGFNSPLHF.